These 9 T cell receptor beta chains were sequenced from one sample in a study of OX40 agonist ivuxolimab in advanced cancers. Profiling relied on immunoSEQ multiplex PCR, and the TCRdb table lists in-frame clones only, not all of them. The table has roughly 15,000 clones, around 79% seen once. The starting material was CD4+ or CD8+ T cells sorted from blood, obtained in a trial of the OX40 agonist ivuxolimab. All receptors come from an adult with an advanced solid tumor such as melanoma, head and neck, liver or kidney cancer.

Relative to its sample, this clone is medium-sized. The CDR3 is CASSLSHEQYF. The CDR3 DNA reads TGCGCCAGCAGCTTGTCCCACGAGCAGTACTTC. V gene TRBV5-1 combines with J gene TRBJ2-7; D remains ambiguous. There are 11 residues in the CDR3. Trimming shortened V by 1 base and J by 5 bases, and 4 bases separated the two germline ends. Germline-derived CDR1 and CDR2 are SGHRS and YFSETQ.

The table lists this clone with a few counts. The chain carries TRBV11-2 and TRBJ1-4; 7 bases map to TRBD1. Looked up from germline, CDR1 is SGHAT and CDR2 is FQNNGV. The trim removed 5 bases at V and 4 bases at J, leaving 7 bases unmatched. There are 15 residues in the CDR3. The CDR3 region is CASSPGTDNNEKLFF. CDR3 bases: TGTGCCAGCAGCCCGGGGACAGACAATAATGAAAAACTGTTTTTT.

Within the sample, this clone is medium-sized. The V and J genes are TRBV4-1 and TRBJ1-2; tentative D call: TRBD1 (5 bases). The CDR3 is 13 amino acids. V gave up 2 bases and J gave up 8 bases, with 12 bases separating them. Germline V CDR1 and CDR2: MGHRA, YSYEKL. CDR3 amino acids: CASSQTGGRGYTF. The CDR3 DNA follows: TGCGCCAGCAGCCAAACGGGGGGAAGGGGCTACACCTTC.

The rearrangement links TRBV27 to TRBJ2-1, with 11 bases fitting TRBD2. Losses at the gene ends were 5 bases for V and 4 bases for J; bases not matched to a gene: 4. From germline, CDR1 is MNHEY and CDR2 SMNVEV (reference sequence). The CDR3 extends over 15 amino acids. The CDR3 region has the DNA TGTGCCAGCAGTCGAACTAGCGGGAGTTACAATGAGCAGTTCTTC. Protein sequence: CASSRTSGSYNEQFF.

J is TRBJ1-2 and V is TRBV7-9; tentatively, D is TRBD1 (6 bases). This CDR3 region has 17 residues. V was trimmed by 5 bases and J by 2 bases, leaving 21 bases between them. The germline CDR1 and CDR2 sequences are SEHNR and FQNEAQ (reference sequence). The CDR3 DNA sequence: TGTGCCAGCAGCCCGGTCGAGGGGGATAACGGCAACTATGGCTACACCTTC. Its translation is CASSPVEGDNGNYGYTF.

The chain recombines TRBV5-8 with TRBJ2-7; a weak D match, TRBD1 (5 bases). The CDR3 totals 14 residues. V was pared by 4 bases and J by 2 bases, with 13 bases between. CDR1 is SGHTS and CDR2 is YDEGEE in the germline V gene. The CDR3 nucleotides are TGTGCCAGCAGCCTGGCAGGGTTCCCCTACGAGCAGTACTTC. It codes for CASSLAGFPYEQYF.

The DNA of the CDR3 is TGTGCCAGTAGTACCCGAACAGCTACCTACGAGCAGTACTTC. Protein: CASSTRTATYEQYF. V gene TRBV19 combines with J gene TRBJ2-7; D unclear. The CDR3 length is 14 residues. Germline V gene lookup returns CDR1 LNHDA and CDR2 SQIVND (reference sequence). The V gene lost 4 bases and the J gene lost 2 bases, with 12 bases spanning the gap.

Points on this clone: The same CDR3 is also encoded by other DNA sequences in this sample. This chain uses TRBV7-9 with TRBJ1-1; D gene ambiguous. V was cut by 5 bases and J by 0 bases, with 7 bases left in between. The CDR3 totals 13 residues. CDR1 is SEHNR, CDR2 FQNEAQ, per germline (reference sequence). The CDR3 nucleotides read TGTGCCAGCAGCCCAGGAATGAACACTGAAGCTTTCTTT. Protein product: CASSPGMNTEAFF.

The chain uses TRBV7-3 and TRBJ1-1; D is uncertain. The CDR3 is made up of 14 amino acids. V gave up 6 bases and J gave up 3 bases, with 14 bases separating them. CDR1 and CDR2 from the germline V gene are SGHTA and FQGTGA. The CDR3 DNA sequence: TGTGCCAGCAGGGGCTCAGGAACGGACACTGAAGCTTTCTTT. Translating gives CASRGSGTDTEAFF.